One and the same sample provided the 16 T cell receptor beta chains below, sequenced in a study of blood T cell repertoires in COVID-19. Profiled with immunoSEQ multiplex PCR; TCRdb holds only in-frame clones, not every one. The sample carries about 210,000 clones, about 91% recorded once. Sequenced material: PBMCs or T cells enriched from blood (not recorded which). Receptors originate from a man in his late teens or twenties with acute COVID-19.

V and J are TRBV19 and TRBJ2-1; 8 bases line up with TRBD2. The germline gives CDR1 LNHDA, CDR2 SQIVND (reference sequence). The CDR3 has 12 residues. V shed 7 bases and J 6 bases; nucleotides not matched to a gene: 2. This CDR3 reads CASTSGGNEQFF. The CDR3 DNA reads TGTGCCAGTACAAGCGGGGGCAATGAGCAGTTCTTC.

J is TRBJ2-3 and V is TRBV7-2; 8 bases align to TRBD2. The CDR3 runs to 16 residues. Trimming removed 5 bases from V and 3 bases from J; junction bases left unmatched: 10. Per the germline V gene, CDR1 is SGHTA and CDR2 is FQGNSA. The CDR3 spells CASSTVPGLVTDTQYF. CDR3 DNA sequence: TGTGCCAGCAGCACGGTCCCGGGACTAGTGACAGATACGCAGTATTTT.

The rearrangement links TRBV5-5 to TRBJ2-7, with TRBD1 matching over 8 bases. The length of the CDR3 is 14 residues. The germline V gene encodes CDR1 SGHKS and CDR2 YYEKEE (reference sequence). After removal of 1 base from V and 7 bases from J, the junction contained 7 bases not matched to a gene. Here the CDR3 reads CASSLIQGAGEQYF. CDR3 nucleotide sequence: TGTGCCAGCAGCTTGATCCAGGGGGCAGGTGAGCAGTACTTC.

V usage is TRBV5-1 and J usage is TRBJ2-3, with 7 nucleotides matching TRBD2. The CDR3 runs to 17 residues. Losses at the gene ends were 0 bases for V and 0 bases for J; bases not matched to a gene: 7. Germline assignment: CDR1 SGHRS and CDR2 YFSETQ. CDR3 region: CASSLGSSGTSTDTQYF. CDR3 nucleotide sequence: TGCGCCAGCAGCTTGGGGTCGAGCGGGACTAGCACAGATACGCAGTATTTT.

The rearrangement uses TRBV28 and TRBJ2-1; tentative D call: TRBD1 (6 bases). Germline values: CDR1 MDHEN, CDR2 SYDVKM. The V end lost 6 bases, the J end lost 8 bases, and 17 bases lay between the germline ends. There are 14 residues in the CDR3. DNA of the CDR3: TGTGCCAGCAGCCGCGCAAACCAGGGGTATGAGCAGTTCTTC. Its translation: CASSRANQGYEQFF.

Concerning this clone: The sample holds other DNA sequences that translate to the same CDR3. CDR3 sequence reads: CASSLGTVNTGELFF. The CDR3 DNA is TGCGCCAGCAGCTTGGGGACAGTCAACACCGGGGAGCTGTTTTTT. V and J are TRBV5-1 and TRBJ2-2; a weak D match, TRBD1 (6 bases). Trimming took 0 bases from V and 2 from J, leaving 8 bases between them. There are 15 residues in the CDR3. CDR1 and CDR2 (germline): SGHRS, YFSETQ.

CDR3 in amino acids: CASSPPGGYEQYF. As DNA, the CDR3 is TGTGCCAGCAGCCCCCCCGGGGGCTACGAGCAGTACTTC. The chain combines TRBV7-9 with TRBJ2-7, with D possibly matching TRBD2 (6 bases). The V gene's germline CDR1 is SEHNR and CDR2 FQNEAQ (reference sequence). The germline V and J ends were trimmed by 5 bases and 3 bases, with 11 bases remaining between them. This CDR3 contains 13 residues.

This clone was counted a single time. The gene calls are TRBV6-5 and TRBJ2-7; 9 positions agree with TRBD2. The ends lost 0 bases at V and 4 bases at J; junction bases unmatched: 4. CDR3 size: 15 residues. The germline V gene encodes CDR1 MNHEY and CDR2 SVGAGI. The CDR3 reads CASSYSAGGLYEQYF. The CDR3 region has the DNA TGTGCCAGCAGTTACTCCGCGGGAGGGCTGTACGAGCAGTACTTC.

The chain links TRBV19 to TRBJ1-1; no clear D. Germline V gene lookup returns CDR1 LNHDA and CDR2 SQIVND (reference sequence). Trimming took off 5 bases at V and 4 bases at J, with 14 bases between the two ends. This CDR3 is built from 14 residues. DNA of the CDR3: TGTGCCAGTAGTCCAAGGAGCGAATCCACTGAAGCTTTCTTT. It translates to CASSPRSESTEAFF.

This rearrangement joins TRBV5-6 to TRBJ2-7; 13 bases match TRBD2. This CDR3 region has 16 residues. The germline gives CDR1 SGHDT, CDR2 YYEEEE. Trimming took 0 bases from V and 3 from J; bases not matched to a gene: 3. The DNA for the CDR3 is TGTGCCAGCAGCTTGGTGGGACTAGCGGGGATCTACGAGCAGTACTTC. This encodes CASSLVGLAGIYEQYF.

J is TRBJ2-1 and V is TRBV5-4, with D tentatively TRBD1 (5 bases). V shed 4 bases and J shed 2 bases, with 13 bases lying between them. Per the germline V gene, CDR1 is SGHNT and CDR2 is YYREEE (reference sequence). The CDR3 length is 15 residues. For the CDR3, the DNA is TGTGCCAGCAGCCCTGACAGTGGAGCCTACAATGAGCAGTTCTTC. This translates into CASSPDSGAYNEQFF.

The J gene is TRBJ1-5, the V gene TRBV30; perhaps TRBD1 as D (5 bases). Germline V gives CDR1 GTSNPN, CDR2 SVGIG (reference sequence). V lost 0 bases to trimming and J lost 0 bases, with 9 bases between them. The CDR3 has 15 residues. The CDR3 DNA reads TGTGCCTGGAGTGTAGGGGCAATTAGCAATCAGCCCCAGCATTTT. Its protein product is CAWSVGAISNQPQHF.

The CDR3 region has the DNA TGTGCCAGCATTTCCAGCGTGCACGGGGAGCTGTTTTTT. It specifies CASISSVHGELFF. The rearrangement links TRBV6-5 to TRBJ2-2; D unclear. CDR1 and CDR2 (germline): MNHEY, SVGAGI. This CDR3 spans 13 amino acids. The V end lost 7 bases, the J end lost 7 bases, and 13 bases lay between the germline ends.

The chain's CDR3 is CASRTRWQHYGYTF. In DNA form, the CDR3 reads TGTGCCAGCAGGACTAGATGGCAGCACTATGGCTACACCTTC. The V call is TRBV28, the J call TRBJ1-2, with unresolved D. Trimming removed 6 bases from V and 3 bases from J, with 14 bases in between. CDR1 is MDHEN, CDR2 SYDVKM, per germline. This CDR3 comprises 14 residues.

The chain is built from TRBV5-1 and TRBJ1-2; D gene uncertain. This CDR3 is 12 amino acids long. V gave up 0 bases and J gave up 8 bases, with 8 bases separating them. Germline values: CDR1 SGHRS, CDR2 YFSETQ. The CDR3 spells CASSLEREGYTF. In DNA, the CDR3 is TGCGCCAGCAGCTTGGAACGAGAGGGCTACACCTTC. The full variable domain, in which reference TRBV5-1 and TRBJ1-2 provide the parts outside the CDR3, is KAGVTQTPRYLIKTRGQQVTLSCSPISGHRSVSWYQQTPGQGLQFLFEYFSETQRNKGNFPGRFSGRQFSNSRSEMNVSTLELGDSALYLCASSLEREGYTFGSGTRLTVV.

This clone was seen a single time. The CDR3 DNA reads as TGTGCCAGCAGTTTATCGACGGGAGGGCCCTACAATGAGCAGTTCTTC. Translation: CASSLSTGGPYNEQFF. The chain uses TRBV27 and TRBJ2-1, with 8 bases identical to TRBD2. Unmatched junction bases numbered 3, after V lost 0 bases and J lost 2 bases. Germline V gene lookup returns CDR1 MNHEY and CDR2 SMNVEV (reference sequence). This CDR3 is 16 amino acids long.